This T cell receptor beta chain derives from a study of glioma-infiltrating T cells after dendritic cell vaccination. The method was immunoSEQ multiplex PCR; TCRdb's version includes in-frame clones alone and lacks a portion of them. The sample consists of about 90,000 clones, around 85% of them appearing once. Germline V gene lookup returns CDR1 MRHNA and CDR2 SNTAGT. This CDR3 region has 16 residues. V lost 5 bases and J lost 5; bases outside the gene matches: 6. The chain employs TRBV6-4 and TRBJ2-1; TRBD2 agrees at 13 bases. The sample in question was blood, obtained before dendritic cell vaccination. This sequence originates from a human donor with glioblastoma. The CDR3 DNA is TGTGCCAGCAGTCAGAGGGGACTAGCGGGGAACAATGAGCAGTTCTTC. Translating it yields CASSQRGLAGNNEQFF.